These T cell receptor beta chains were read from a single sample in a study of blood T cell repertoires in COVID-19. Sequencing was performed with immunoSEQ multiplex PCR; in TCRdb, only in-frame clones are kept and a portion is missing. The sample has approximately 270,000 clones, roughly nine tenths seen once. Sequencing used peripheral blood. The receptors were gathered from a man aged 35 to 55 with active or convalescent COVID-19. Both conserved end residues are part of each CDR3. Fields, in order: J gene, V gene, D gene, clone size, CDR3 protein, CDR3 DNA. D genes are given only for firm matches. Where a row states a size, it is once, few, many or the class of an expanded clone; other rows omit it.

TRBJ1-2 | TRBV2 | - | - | CASREDRGGYTF | TGTGCCAGCAGAGAGGACAGAGGTGGCTACACCTTC
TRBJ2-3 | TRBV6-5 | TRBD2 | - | CASGRDQGDTQYF | TGTGCCAGCGGGAGGGATCAGGGAGATACGCAGTATTTT
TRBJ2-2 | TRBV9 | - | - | CASRLEWSGTGELFF | TGTGCCAGCAGATTGGAATGGTCGGGCACCGGGGAGCTGTTTTTT
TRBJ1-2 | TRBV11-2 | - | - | CASSLGRTEYGYTF | TGTGCCAGCAGCTTAGGAAGGACAGAATATGGCTACACCTTC
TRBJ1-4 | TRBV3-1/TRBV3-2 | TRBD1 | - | CASSPRDREVKLFF | TGTGCCAGCAGCCCCCGGGACAGGGAAGTAAAACTGTTTTTT
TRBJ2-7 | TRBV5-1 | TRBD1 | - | CASSFEPGQELRQQYF | TGCGCCAGCAGCTTCGAACCGGGACAGGAATTACGACAGCAGTACTTC
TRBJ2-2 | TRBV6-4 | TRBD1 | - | CASSYRGLGTGELFF | TGTGCCAGCAGTTACAGGGGGCTGGGGACCGGGGAGCTGTTTTTT
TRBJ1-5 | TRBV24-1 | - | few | CATSDGLRGRGQPQHF | TGTGCCACCAGTGACGGACTCAGGGGAAGGGGTCAGCCCCAGCATTTT
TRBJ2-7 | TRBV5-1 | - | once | CASSLNRAHEQYF | TGCGCCAGCAGCTTGAACAGGGCTCACGAGCAGTACTTC
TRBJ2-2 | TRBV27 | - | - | CASRGPARDTGELFF | TGTGCCAGCAGAGGCCCCGCCCGGGACACCGGGGAGCTGTTTTTT
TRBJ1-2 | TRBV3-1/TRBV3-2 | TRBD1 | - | CASSQEQGDGYTF | TGTGCCAGCAGCCAAGAACAGGGGGATGGCTACACCTTC
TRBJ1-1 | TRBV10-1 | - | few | CASSEGRVGAFF | TGCGCCAGCAGTGAGGGCAGGGTCGGAGCTTTCTTT
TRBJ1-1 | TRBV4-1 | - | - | CASSQDGGGTEAFF | TGCGCCAGCAGCCAAGACGGCGGGGGAACTGAAGCTTTCTTT
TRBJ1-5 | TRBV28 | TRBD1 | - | CASRDDRGIFNQPQHF | TGTGCCAGCAGGGATGACAGGGGGATTTTTAATCAGCCCCAGCATTTT
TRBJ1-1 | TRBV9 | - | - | CASSAVVGDTEAFF | TGTGCCAGCAGCGCAGTCGTAGGGGACACTGAAGCTTTCTTT
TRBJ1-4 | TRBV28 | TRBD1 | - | CASRYRGGGIHEKLFF | TGTGCCAGCAGATACCGAGGAGGGGGCATACATGAAAAACTGTTTTTT
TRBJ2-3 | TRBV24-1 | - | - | CATGGRVADTQYF | TGTGCCACTGGGGGCAGGGTCGCAGATACGCAGTATTTT
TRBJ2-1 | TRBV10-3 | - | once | CAISDSILDEQFF | TGTGCCATCAGTGACTCGATACTCGATGAGCAGTTCTTC
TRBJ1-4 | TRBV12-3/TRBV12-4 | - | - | CASSLGEWGKLFF | TGTGCCAGCAGTTTAGGGGAGTGGGGAAAACTGTTTTTT
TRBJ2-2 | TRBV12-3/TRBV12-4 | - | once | CASSLRQTGELFF | TGTGCCAGCAGTCTTCGACAGACCGGGGAGCTGTTTTTT
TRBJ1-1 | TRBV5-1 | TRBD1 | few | CASSWGGQGINTEAFF | TGCGCCAGCAGCTGGGGAGGACAGGGCATTAACACTGAAGCTTTCTTT
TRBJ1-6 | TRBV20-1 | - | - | CSASQRLSFSSYNSPLHF | TGCAGTGCTAGTCAGAGGCTTAGTTTCTCCTCCTATAATTCACCCCTCCACTTT
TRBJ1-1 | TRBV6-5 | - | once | CASLSVETVMTFF | TGTGCCAGCCTTTCGGTGGAGACAGTAATGACTTTCTTT
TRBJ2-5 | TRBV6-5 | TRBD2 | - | CASSSGLAGVYF | TGTGCCAGCAGTTCAGGACTAGCGGGAGTGTACTTC
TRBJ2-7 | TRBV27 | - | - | CASSASGYEQYF | TGTGCCAGCAGCGCCTCGGGCTACGAGCAGTACTTC
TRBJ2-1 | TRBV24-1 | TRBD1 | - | CATSVDRVGEQFF | TGTGCCACCAGTGTAGACAGGGTTGGTGAGCAGTTCTTC
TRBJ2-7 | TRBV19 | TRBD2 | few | CASKPPGGGFYEQYF | TGTGCCAGTAAACCCCCCGGCGGGGGGTTCTACGAGCAGTACTTC